This TCR beta chain originates from a study of T cell responses to AZD1222 COVID-19 vaccine. Method: immunoSEQ multiplex PCR; TCRdb's copy keeps in-frame clones and lacks some. This sample carries 90,000 to 150,000 clones, around nine tenths of them seen once, and the ten largest clones take roughly 8.4%. The CDR3 consists of 16 residues. Germline-derived CDR1 and CDR2 are SGHTA and FQGNSA. V lost 1 base, J lost 4 bases, and 6 bases stayed unmatched. Here the sequenced sample was peripheral blood, taken on day 0 of AZD1222 vaccination. This TCR was sampled from an adult in good health. V is TRBV7-2 and J is TRBJ2-1; 8 bases fit TRBD2. CDR3 in amino acids: CASSLGGGGNYNEQFF. The CDR3 bases are TGTGCCAGCAGCTTAGGAGGCGGGGGGAATTACAATGAGCAGTTCTTC.